One and the same sample provided the 24 T cell receptor beta chains below, sequenced in a study of post-analysis software for immune sequencing data. No antigen has been assigned to these receptors. Findings of the study overall: The study found TRBV5-6, TRBV5-1 and TRBV20-1 among several TRBV segments more frequent in patients than controls.

The library was made from cDNA and included unique molecular identifiers. TCRdb ran MiXCR on the PCR reads and lists one entry per CDR3 protein. Of roughly 700,000 distinct CDR3 sequences listed, 25% to 30% are singletons. Sequences were obtained from blood. These TCRs come from a girl under 18 with multiple sclerosis.

This clonotype was seen at least ten times. This chain joins TRBV29-1 and TRBJ2-5, with D unclear. Germline values: CDR1 SQVTM, CDR2 ANQGSEA. The V and J ends lost 0 bases and 5 bases respectively, with 16 bases between them. CDR3 size: 15 residues. CDR3 sequence (DNA): TGCAGCGTTGAAGAAGTGGGAACTCCTACGGAGACCCAGTACTTC. Translated: CSVEEVGTPTETQYF. The full variable domain, rest sourced from reference TRBV29-1 and TRBJ2-5, is SAVISQKPSRDICQRGTSLTIQCQVDSQVTMMFWYRQQPGQSLTLIATANQGSEATYESGFVIDKFPISRPNLTFSTLTVSNMSPEDSSIYLCSVEEVGTPTETQYFGPGTRLLVL.

The J gene is TRBJ1-2, the V gene TRBV24-1; D gene unclear. This CDR3 region has 14 residues. The germline gives CDR1 KGHDR, CDR2 SFDVKD. Trimming pared 7 bases from V and 1 base from J, leaving 12 bases between. As DNA, the CDR3 is TGTGCCACCAGGGATCACAGCGATAACTATGGCTACACCTTC. It specifies CATRDHSDNYGYTF.

The CDR3 coding sequence is TGTGCCAGCAGCTTGGGCAGTTCGGTGAGCACAGATACGCAGTATTTT. Its translation is CASSLGSSVSTDTQYF. The V and J genes are TRBV5-5 and TRBJ2-3; D is uncertain. V shed 0 bases and J shed 0 bases, with 11 bases lying between them. This CDR3 has 16 amino acids. Germline V gene data show CDR1 as SGHKS and CDR2 as YYEKEE (reference sequence).

This clonotype was seen more than once but under ten times. This chain connects TRBV24-1 to TRBJ2-3, with 10 bases fitting TRBD2. This CDR3 has 16 residues. Germline-derived CDR1 and CDR2 are KGHDR and SFDVKD. The junction had 11 bases not matched to a gene; V was cut back by 6 bases and J by 6 bases. The CDR3 nucleotides read TGTGCCACCAGTTTGGCTAGCGGGGGAAGTGGGGATACGCAGTATTTT. Protein: CATSLASGGSGDTQYF.

This clonotype was seen ten or more times. V usage is TRBV7-2 and J usage is TRBJ2-5; 10 nucleotides line up with TRBD2. Per germline, CDR1 SGHTA and CDR2 FQGNSA. V was clipped by 2 bases and J by 5 bases; unmatched bases: 14. This CDR3 comprises 18 residues. The CDR3 DNA reads TGTGCCAGCAGCTTAAAGGGGGGGAGCGGGGGGGCGTTCGAGACCCAGTACTTC. It specifies CASSLKGGSGGAFETQYF.

A word on this clonotype: The missing conserved phenylalanine or tryptophan at the end of this CDR3 makes a read error likely. The chain recombines TRBV4-3 with TRBJ2-3; D ambiguous. This CDR3 has 13 amino acids. Trimming left V 0 bases short and J 2 bases short, with 3 bases between. CDR1 is LGHNA and CDR2 is YSLEER in the germline V gene. This CDR3 reads CASSQDNTDTQYS. CDR3 DNA sequence: TGCGCCAGCAGCCAAGACAACACAGATACGCAGTATTCT.

This chain links TRBV12-3 or TRBV12-4 with TRBJ2-3; D tentatively reads TRBD1 or TRBD2 (5 bases each). With 2 bases removed from V and 1 base from J, the gap between germline ends came to 10 bases. The CDR3 has 15 amino acids. The CDR3 protein is CASSLRGTGTDTQYF. The CDR3 DNA is TGTGCCAGCAGTTTAAGAGGGACCGGCACAGATACGCAGTATTTT.

The sample holds a few counts of this clonotype. This chain connects TRBV20-1 to TRBJ1-2; 7 bases map to TRBD1. Germline V CDR1 and CDR2: DFQATT, SNEGSKA (reference sequence). The CDR3 spans 14 residues. The V and J ends lost 0 bases and 4 bases, in that order; junction bases with no gene match: 5. As DNA, the CDR3 is TGCAGTGCTAGAGAACAGGGGAACCCCTATGGCTACACCTTC. Its protein is CSAREQGNPYGYTF.

This clonotype was recorded at least ten times. The chain links TRBV7-9 to TRBJ2-7; D uncertain. CDR3 length equals 14 residues. With 5 bases removed from V and 2 bases from J, the gap between germline ends came to 13 bases. The germline CDR1 and CDR2 sequences are SEHNR and FQNEAQ (reference sequence). The CDR3 reads CASSLYGPTYEQYF. The CDR3 DNA reads as TGTGCCAGCAGCCTCTATGGGCCGACCTACGAGCAGTACTTC.

The V gene is TRBV7-2, the J gene TRBJ2-7; TRBD2 matches 7 bases. Looked up from germline, CDR1 is SGHTA and CDR2 is FQGNSA. J was trimmed by 2 bases and V by 5 bases; bases with no gene match: 9. The CDR3 sequence is 15 residues long. The CDR3 sequence is CASSRAGTNPYEQYF. The DNA for the CDR3 is TGTGCCAGCAGCCGGGCCGGGACTAACCCCTACGAGCAGTACTTC.

The chain uses TRBV27 and TRBJ2-1, with D hard to call. The V gene's germline CDR1 is MNHEY and CDR2 SMNVEV (reference sequence). The CDR3 has 12 residues. The V end lost 5 bases, the J end lost 8 bases, and 10 bases lay between the germline ends. The CDR3 here is CASSGTVDEQFF. The CDR3 DNA reads TGTGCCAGCAGTGGAACAGTCGATGAGCAGTTCTTC.

The chain joins TRBV20-1 to TRBJ1-2; 7 bases align to TRBD1. V shed 4 bases, J shed 7 bases, and the junction held 9 bases outside the gene matches. The CDR3 has 13 amino acids. Germline V gene sequence: CDR1 DFQATT, CDR2 SNEGSKA (reference sequence). CDR3 DNA: TGCAGTGCTAACCCCGACAGGGTCGGTGGCTACACCTTC. This encodes CSANPDRVGGYTF.

V is TRBV20-1 and J is TRBJ2-1; TRBD2 agrees at 7 bases. CDR1 is DFQATT and CDR2 is SNEGSKA in the germline V gene (reference sequence). Trimming took 5 bases from V and 4 from J; bases not matched to a gene: 17. The CDR3 has 17 amino acids. This chain's CDR3 is CSARLVFGTTEYNEQFF. Written as DNA, the CDR3 is TGCAGTGCTCGTCTGGTTTTCGGGACTACTGAGTACAATGAGCAGTTCTTC.

The rearrangement uses TRBV6-5 and TRBJ1-2; 10 bases fit TRBD1. The CDR3 spans 15 residues. Germline V gene lookup returns CDR1 MNHEY and CDR2 SVGAGI. Trimming took 6 bases from V and 7 from J; bases not matched to a gene: 11. The chain's CDR3 is CASRGQGPLTGGYTF. CDR3 nucleotide sequence: TGTGCCAGCAGGGGACAGGGGCCACTGACCGGTGGCTACACCTTC.

The chain has TRBV15 and TRBJ2-7, with D uncertain. Trimming shortened V by 2 bases and J by 2 bases, and 10 bases separated the two germline ends. Germline loops: CDR1 LNHNV, CDR2 YYDKDF (reference sequence). This CDR3 comprises 14 residues. This chain's CDR3 is CATSRLFEAYEQYF. The CDR3 DNA reads TGTGCCACCAGCAGACTGTTTGAGGCCTACGAGCAGTACTTC.

The J gene is TRBJ1-1, the V gene TRBV20-1, with 9 bases fitting TRBD1. The V gene's germline CDR1 is DFQATT and CDR2 SNEGSKA (reference sequence). The CDR3 length is 13 residues. Here the CDR3 DNA reads TGCACCGCGACAGGGGGTGTGAACACTGAAGCTTTCTTT. As protein: CTATGGVNTEAFF.

The rearrangement joins TRBV5-5 to TRBJ2-1; TRBD1 aligns across 9 bases. CDR1 SGHKS and CDR2 YYEKEE come from the germline V gene (reference sequence). This CDR3 is built from 14 residues. After removal of 4 bases from V and 8 bases from J, the junction contained 7 bases not matched to a gene. CDR3 nucleotides: TGTGCCAGCAGCATGGGACAGGGAAGCTATGAGCAGTTCTTC. Protein sequence: CASSMGQGSYEQFF.

Details on this clonotype: A much bigger clone sits one base away, suggesting this may be a read error. The V gene is TRBV24-1, the J gene TRBJ2-7; 9 nucleotides match TRBD2. Per the germline V gene, CDR1 is KGHDR and CDR2 is SFDVKD. Trimming at V came to 4 bases and at J to 7 bases, leaving 13 bases not matched to a gene. The CDR3 extends over 16 amino acids. The CDR3 reads CATSDPGLASYNEQYF. In DNA, the CDR3 is TGTGCCACCAGTGACCCGGGACTAGCCTCCTACAATGAGCAGTACTTC.

The rearrangement joins TRBV20-1 to TRBJ1-6; no definite D call. The ends were cut back, 2 bases at V and 0 bases at J, with 14 bases in the middle. CDR1 and CDR2 from the germline V gene are DFQATT and SNEGSKA (reference sequence). The CDR3 is 17 residues long. The CDR3 sequence: CSARPDTRASYNSPLHF. The CDR3 DNA reads TGCAGTGCTAGACCAGACACTCGGGCCTCCTATAATTCACCCCTCCACTTT.

This clonotype was observed a single time. V and J are TRBV20-1 and TRBJ1-2; TRBD1 matches at 9 bases. Germline CDR1 and CDR2: DFQATT and SNEGSKA (reference sequence). CDR3 size: 13 residues. Trimming removed 5 bases from V and 1 base from J; junction bases left unmatched: 2. The CDR3 loop reads CSAGDRVNYGYTF. CDR3 nucleotides: TGCAGTGCTGGGGACAGGGTTAACTATGGCTACACCTTC.

This clonotype was picked up a small number of times. V is TRBV20-1 and J is TRBJ2-2; D is tentatively TRBD1 or TRBD2 (5 bases each). Per the germline V gene, CDR1 is DFQATT and CDR2 is SNEGSKA (reference sequence). The CDR3 spans 17 residues. Trimming stripped 5 bases from V and 0 bases from J, with 19 bases between. CDR3 sequence: CSARQQGRDPNTGELFF. In DNA, the CDR3 is TGCAGTGCTCGCCAACAAGGACGGGACCCGAACACCGGGGAGCTGTTTTTT.

This sequence joins TRBV6-6 and TRBJ2-5; TRBD2 matches at 9 bases. CDR3 length equals 17 residues. Germline loops: CDR1 MNHNY, CDR2 SVGAGI (reference sequence). The ends lost 0 bases at V and 4 bases at J; junction bases unmatched: 9. The CDR3 spells CASSYSLAGQGGETQYF. The CDR3 bases are TGTGCCAGCAGTTACTCCCTAGCGGGGCAAGGCGGAGAGACCCAGTACTTC.

The chain uses TRBV29-1 and TRBJ2-1, with 7 positions matching TRBD2. The junction had 15 bases not matched to a gene; V was cut back by 7 bases and J by 6 bases. This CDR3 region has 15 residues. Germline CDR1 SQVTM, CDR2 ANQGSEA. CDR3 sequence (DNA): TGCAGCGGAACTCTCCGCGGGAGTTACTGCAATGAGCAGTTCTTC. The encoded protein is CSGTLRGSYCNEQFF.

The chain carries TRBV28 and TRBJ2-7; TRBD1 is a possible D gene (8 bases). CDR1 and CDR2 (germline): MDHEN, SYDVKM. Trimming took off 6 bases at V and 2 bases at J, with 20 bases between the two ends. This CDR3 has 16 amino acids. The CDR3 coding sequence is TGTGCCAGCAGATACACGGACAGGGAGGGCCCCTACGAGCAGTACTTC. Amino acid sequence: CASRYTDREGPYEQYF.